These T cell receptor beta chains were read from a single sample in a study of technical replicates of blood from a handful of donors. Repertoires were generated with immunoSEQ multiplex PCR, while TCRdb's copy carries only in-frame clones and drops some. The sample holds tens of thousands of clones, roughly 92% seen once. Sequenced material: T cells isolated from PBMCs. The receptors shown here come from a human donor in good health. Each CDR3 is given with its conserved first and last residue. D genes are given only for firm matches. Not every row has a clone size; where given, it reads once, few, many or a size class.

size: -; V: TRBV19; J: TRBJ1-5; D: TRBD1; CDR3: CATISTGTGDVRNQPQHF; DNA: TGTGCCACTATCAGCACCGGGACAGGGGATGTACGCAATCAGCCCCAGCATTTT
size: -; V: TRBV30; J: TRBJ1-3; D: -; CDR3: CAWSIRVSGNTIYF; DNA: TGTGCCTGGAGTATCAGGGTTTCTGGAAACACCATATATTTT
size: -; V: TRBV19; J: TRBJ2-3; D: -; CDR3: CASSIVGGDRRTDTQYF; DNA: TGTGCCAGTAGTATAGTAGGGGGGGACAGGAGAACAGATACGCAGTATTTT
size: -; V: TRBV7-9; J: TRBJ2-1; D: -; CDR3: CASSNLYEQFF; DNA: TGTGCCAGCAGCAACCTATATGAGCAGTTCTTC
size: -; V: TRBV4-2; J: TRBJ2-7; D: -; CDR3: CASSVDWTYEQYF; DNA: TGTGCCAGCAGCGTAGACTGGACCTACGAGCAGTACTTC
size: -; V: TRBV7-9; J: TRBJ2-5; D: TRBD1; CDR3: CASSGWDRGETQYF; DNA: TGTGCCAGCAGCGGGTGGGACAGGGGCGAGACCCAGTACTTC
size: -; V: TRBV27; J: TRBJ2-1; D: -; CDR3: CASSLARDEQFF; DNA: TGTGCCAGCAGTTTAGCCAGGGATGAGCAGTTCTTC
size: -; V: TRBV28; J: TRBJ2-7; D: -; CDR3: CASSPGVSYEQYF; DNA: TGTGCCAGCAGCCCAGGGGTTTCCTACGAGCAGTACTTC
size: -; V: TRBV9; J: TRBJ1-3; D: -; CDR3: CASSPQGGTFSGNTIYF; DNA: TGTGCCAGCAGCCCACAGGGAGGGACATTCTCTGGAAACACCATATATTTT
size: -; V: TRBV19; J: TRBJ2-7; D: -; CDR3: CASSNPGQAYEQYF; DNA: TGTGCCAGTAGTAATCCGGGACAAGCCTACGAGCAGTACTTC
size: -; V: TRBV9; J: TRBJ1-3; D: -; CDR3: CASSVVGEQISGNTIYF; DNA: TGTGCCAGCAGCGTAGTGGGCGAGCAGATCTCTGGAAACACCATATATTTT
size: -; V: TRBV5-1; J: TRBJ2-4; D: TRBD1; CDR3: CASSSDRVLDIQYF; DNA: TGCGCCAGCAGTTCTGACAGGGTGTTGGACATTCAGTACTTC
size: -; V: TRBV14; J: TRBJ2-5; D: -; CDR3: CASSQDRLGQYF; DNA: TGTGCCAGCAGCCAAGACAGACTAGGCCAGTACTTC
size: -; V: TRBV6-1; J: TRBJ1-2; D: -; CDR3: CASSEFGEGSRGYTF; DNA: TGTGCCAGCAGTGAATTTGGGGAAGGGAGTCGGGGCTACACCTTC
size: once; V: TRBV5-1; J: TRBJ2-3; D: TRBD2; CDR3: CASSGGIAGDTDTQYF; DNA: TGCGCCAGCAGCGGGGGAATAGCGGGAGATACAGATACGCAGTATTTT
size: -; V: TRBV7-3; J: TRBJ2-7; D: TRBD2; CDR3: CASSSLRTSGSSYEQYF; DNA: TGTGCCAGCAGCTCCCTCCGAACTAGCGGGAGCTCCTACGAGCAGTACTTC
size: -; V: TRBV5-1; J: TRBJ1-2; D: TRBD1; CDR3: CASSLMAGQYGYTF; DNA: TGCGCCAGCAGCTTAATGGCGGGACAGTATGGCTACACCTTC
size: -; V: TRBV18; J: TRBJ2-1; D: TRBD2; CDR3: CASSPVSSGSTNEQFF; DNA: TGTGCCAGCTCACCGGTCTCGAGCGGGAGCACGAATGAGCAGTTCTTC
size: few; V: TRBV5-6; J: TRBJ1-5; D: -; CDR3: CASSLFGMGNQPQHF; DNA: TGTGCCAGCAGCTTGTTCGGGATGGGCAATCAGCCCCAGCATTTT
size: -; V: TRBV6-4; J: TRBJ1-1; D: -; CDR3: CASSVRNRDNTEAFF; DNA: TGTGCCAGCAGTGTAAGAAACAGGGACAACACTGAAGCTTTCTTT
size: -; V: TRBV6-6; J: TRBJ1-4; D: -; CDR3: CASSRDTAGGKLFF; DNA: TGTGCCAGCAGCCGGGACACCGCTGGTGGAAAACTGTTTTTT
size: once; V: TRBV6-7; J: TRBJ1-3; D: -; CDR3: CASKQGRNTIYF; DNA: TGTGCCAGCAAACAGGGTAGAAACACCATATATTTT